The next 29 T cell receptor beta chains were all read from a single sample in a study of OX40 agonist ivuxolimab in advanced cancers. TCRdb keeps only in-frame clones here, not all; method: immunoSEQ multiplex PCR. The sample records over 90,000 clones, around 94% being singletons. The source was CD4+ or CD8+ T cells sorted from blood, collected in a trial of the OX40 agonist ivuxolimab. Receptor source: an adult with an advanced solid tumor such as melanoma, head and neck, liver or kidney cancer.

The chain carries TRBV6-6 and TRBJ2-5; TRBD2 matches 7 bases. Germline CDR1 is MNHNY and CDR2 is SVGAGI (reference sequence). Trimming at V came to 5 bases and at J to 5 bases, leaving 5 bases not matched to a gene. The CDR3 is made up of 13 amino acids. CDR3 nucleotides: TGTGCCAGCAGTCGTAGCGGGTTGGAGACCCAGTACTTC. Amino acid sequence: CASSRSGLETQYF.

The chain is built from TRBV27 and TRBJ2-7; the match to TRBD2 covers 13 bases. CDR3 length equals 19 residues. Trimming removed 2 bases from V and 0 bases from J; junction bases left unmatched: 10. CDR1 is MNHEY and CDR2 is SMNVEV in the germline V gene (reference sequence). The DNA for the CDR3 is TGTGCCAGCAGTTTACCGGGACTAGCGGGGATATCCCACTCCTACGAGCAGTACTTC. Translating gives CASSLPGLAGISHSYEQYF.

This chain connects TRBV7-2 to TRBJ2-7; TRBD2 aligns across 8 bases. Germline trimming cut 5 bases from V and 4 bases from J; bases unmatched to any gene: 4. The V gene's germline CDR1 is SGHTA and CDR2 FQGNSA. This CDR3 is 13 amino acids long. Here the CDR3 DNA reads TGTGCCAGCAGCGGGACTAGGGGTTACGAGCAGTACTTC. This sequence encodes CASSGTRGYEQYF. Looking up the rest from reference TRBV7-2 and TRBJ2-7 gives the full variable domain: GAGVSQSPSNKVTEKGKDVELRCDPISGHTALYWYRQSLGQGLEFLIYFQGNSAPDKSGLPSDRFSAERTGGSVSTLTIQRTQQEDSAVYLCASSGTRGYEQYFGPGTRLTVT.

This chain joins TRBV12-2 and TRBJ1-1. TRBV12-2 is given as a pseudogene. This CDR3 has 18 amino acids. Here the CDR3 DNA reads TGTGCAAGTCGCGTAGGAGGGGCCGCTGCCCATTGGGACACTGAAGCTTTCTTT. Protein sequence: CASRVGGAAAHWDTEAFF.

This rearrangement joins TRBV2 to TRBJ2-3, with 11 nucleotides matching TRBD1. CDR1 SNHLY and CDR2 FYNNEI come from the germline V gene. The CDR3 runs 14 residues. V lost 6 bases, J lost 4 bases, and 3 bases stayed unmatched. CDR3 protein: CASSRDRGADTQYF. The CDR3 DNA is TGTGCCAGCAGCCGGGACAGGGGGGCAGATACGCAGTATTTT.

The V call is TRBV28, the J call TRBJ2-3; a possible D gene is TRBD2 (6 bases). Germline V lookup: CDR1 MDHEN, CDR2 SYDVKM. V was pared by 2 bases and J by 11 bases, with 14 bases between. There are 13 residues in the CDR3. The CDR3: CASSLTGAGLQYF. In DNA form, the CDR3 reads TGTGCCAGCAGTTTAACTGGGGCGGGGTTGCAGTATTTT.

This chain uses TRBV19 with TRBJ2-7; D possibly matches TRBD1 or TRBD2 (5 bases each). The CDR3 is 16 amino acids. Germline values: CDR1 LNHDA, CDR2 SQIVND (reference sequence). Trimming cost V 5 bases and J 0 bases, with 17 bases left between them. The CDR3 region is CASSPLMGVISYEQYF. In nucleotides, the CDR3 is TGTGCCAGTAGTCCCCTCATGGGGGTCATCTCCTACGAGCAGTACTTC.

V is TRBV29-1 and J is TRBJ2-1; 7 bases fit TRBD2. With 5 bases clipped from V and 8 bases from J, the junction kept 9 bases outside the gene matches. The CDR3 runs to 13 residues. The germline CDR1 and CDR2 sequences are SQVTM and ANQGSEA. As DNA, the CDR3 is TGCAGCGTTACGGCTAGCGGCGTCCATGAGCAGTTCTTC. It is translated as CSVTASGVHEQFF.

V usage is TRBV15 and J usage is TRBJ1-2; D unclear. The germline V gene encodes CDR1 LNHNV and CDR2 YYDKDF (reference sequence). The V and J ends lost 4 bases and 3 bases respectively, with 6 bases between them. The length of the CDR3 is 12 residues. CDR3 loop: CATSNNYYGYTF. The DNA for the CDR3 is TGTGCCACCAGCAACAACTACTATGGCTACACCTTC.

The chain employs TRBV2 and TRBJ2-7; D may be TRBD2 (5 bases). CDR1 is SNHLY and CDR2 is FYNNEI in the germline V gene. The CDR3 is 12 residues long. Trimming took 7 bases from V and 4 from J, leaving 11 bases between them. Written as DNA, the CDR3 is TGTGCCAGCACCCGGGAATCATACGAGCAGTACTTC. The encoded protein is CASTRESYEQYF.

The V and J genes are TRBV4-1 and TRBJ2-1; 7 bases are shared with TRBD2. CDR1 and CDR2 from the germline V gene are MGHRA and YSYEKL. Trimming removed 4 bases from V and 3 bases from J; junction bases left unmatched: 6. CDR3 length: 15 amino acids. The CDR3: CASSPAWGGYNEQFF. The CDR3 bases are TGCGCCAGCAGCCCCGCCTGGGGGGGCTACAATGAGCAGTTCTTC.

This clone was seen just once. The DNA of the CDR3 is TGCGCCAGCAGCCAAGATCGAGGACTAGCGGGCAATGAGCAGTTCTTC. Amino acids: CASSQDRGLAGNEQFF. This rearrangement joins TRBV4-3 to TRBJ2-1, with TRBD2 matching over 11 bases. J gave up 6 bases and V 0 bases, and 4 bases lay outside the gene matches. CDR1 LGHNA and CDR2 YSLEER come from the germline V gene. The CDR3 totals 16 residues.

The chain carries TRBV9 and TRBJ2-4, with 11 bases identical to TRBD1. Germline assignment: CDR1 SGDLS and CDR2 YYNGEE. J was trimmed by 3 bases and V by 1 base; bases with no gene match: 9. The CDR3 spans 18 residues. The CDR3 loop reads CASSVIGTGGRGKNIQYF. CDR3 DNA sequence: TGTGCCAGCAGCGTAATAGGGACAGGGGGTCGGGGCAAAAACATTCAGTACTTC.

This clone was found a few times. The V gene is TRBV27, the J gene TRBJ1-6; weak D call: TRBD1 (6 bases). CDR1 is MNHEY, CDR2 SMNVEV, per germline (reference sequence). CDR3 size: 14 residues. V was clipped by 6 bases and J by 9 bases, with 15 bases between them. CDR3 loop: CASRLNLGGSPLHF. The CDR3 DNA reads as TGTGCCAGCAGACTTAACCTAGGGGGTTCACCCCTCCACTTT.

The V call is TRBV7-9, the J call TRBJ1-2; TRBD1 matches at 7 bases. CDR1 is SEHNR, CDR2 FQNEAQ, per germline (reference sequence). The CDR3 has 13 amino acids. V lost 4 bases to trimming and J lost 3 bases; unmatched junction nucleotides: 2. Here the CDR3 reads CASSSTGDYGYTF. The DNA for the CDR3 is TGTGCCAGCAGCTCAACAGGGGACTATGGCTACACCTTC.

The J gene is TRBJ2-5, the V gene TRBV7-9; unclear D gene. This CDR3 spans 13 amino acids. With 0 bases removed from V and 4 bases from J, the gap between germline ends came to 6 bases. Germline V gene sequence: CDR1 SEHNR, CDR2 FQNEAQ (reference sequence). This CDR3 reads CASSLAGSETQYF. The CDR3 DNA sequence: TGTGCCAGCAGCTTAGCAGGGTCAGAGACCCAGTACTTC.

The V gene is TRBV5-4, the J gene TRBJ2-2; TRBD1 matches at 8 bases. Trimming cost V 3 bases and J 2 bases; bases outside gene matches: 9. This CDR3 comprises 17 residues. Per the germline V gene, CDR1 is SGHNT and CDR2 is YYREEE (reference sequence). The CDR3 DNA reads as TGTGCCAGCAGCTCTTCTCGCCAGGGGGCCAACACCGGGGAGCTGTTTTTT. Its translation is CASSSSRQGANTGELFF.

This rearrangement joins TRBV5-1 to TRBJ2-7, with D possibly TRBD2 on 6 matching bases. With 7 bases removed from V and 0 bases from J, the gap between germline ends came to 17 bases. The CDR3 spans 15 residues. CDR1 and CDR2 from the germline V gene are SGHRS and YFSETQ. This CDR3 reads CASGLGGPSSYEQYF. The CDR3 DNA reads TGCGCCAGCGGCCTCGGGGGTCCCAGCTCCTACGAGCAGTACTTC.

V is TRBV28 and J is TRBJ2-5, with D uncertain. Germline CDR1 MDHEN, CDR2 SYDVKM. The CDR3 totals 10 residues. Trimming cost V 6 bases and J 8 bases, with 7 bases left between them. The CDR3 sequence: CASSGSTQYF. CDR3 DNA: TGTGCCAGCAGCGGTAGCACCCAGTACTTC.

This chain connects TRBV29-1 to TRBJ1-1, with 10 bases fitting TRBD1. The CDR3 covers 12 residues. With 5 bases clipped from V and 5 bases from J, the junction kept 2 bases outside the gene matches. Per the germline V gene, CDR1 is SQVTM and CDR2 is ANQGSEA. The CDR3 loop is CSVRTGGTEAFF. The CDR3 DNA follows: TGCAGCGTTAGGACAGGGGGAACTGAAGCTTTCTTT.

The chain links TRBV6-5 to TRBJ2-7, with 8 bases lining up with TRBD1. The germline V gene encodes CDR1 MNHEY and CDR2 SVGAGI. The CDR3 spans 11 residues. V lost 7 bases to trimming and J lost 10 bases; unmatched junction nucleotides: 6. The CDR3 coding sequence is TGTGCCAGCAAAACGGACAGGGTCCAGTACTTC. Translating gives CASKTDRVQYF.

V gene TRBV7-9 combines with J gene TRBJ2-6; D gene ambiguous. The germline V and J ends were trimmed by 5 bases and 4 bases, with 9 bases remaining between them. The germline gives CDR1 SEHNR, CDR2 FQNEAQ (reference sequence). CDR3 length: 14 amino acids. The CDR3 nucleotides are TGTGCCAGCAGCACAGCTTTCGGGGCCAACGTCCTGACTTTC. Protein: CASSTAFGANVLTF.

This chain connects TRBV28 to TRBJ1-5, with TRBD1 matching 8 bases. Germline-derived CDR1 and CDR2 are MDHEN and SYDVKM. CDR3 size: 17 residues. V gave up 5 bases and J gave up 5 bases; unmatched junction bases: 14. The CDR3 loop is CASSPRDRRNPYQPQHF. CDR3 DNA: TGTGCCAGCAGTCCGAGGGACAGGAGAAACCCTTATCAGCCCCAGCATTTT.

CDR3 nucleotide sequence: TGTGCCAGCAGCTCGGGTGTAACTAATGAAAAACTGTTTTTT. It yields the protein CASSSGVTNEKLFF. V usage is TRBV7-7 and J usage is TRBJ1-4; D gene ambiguous. The germline V and J ends were trimmed by 4 bases and 1 base, with 7 bases remaining between them. Germline V lookup: CDR1 SSHAT, CDR2 FNYEAQ (reference sequence). There are 14 residues in the CDR3.

This clone occurred once. The chain carries TRBV7-3 and TRBJ1-1; perhaps TRBD1 as D (6 bases). CDR1 and CDR2 (germline): SGHTA, FQGTGA. The CDR3 has 13 residues. V was cut by 2 bases and J by 8 bases, with 12 bases left in between. In DNA, the CDR3 is TGTGCCAGCAGCTTAGCGGGGGCAGGAGAAGCTTTCTTT. Translated: CASSLAGAGEAFF.

The chain links TRBV7-2 to TRBJ1-2, with TRBD1 matching over 9 bases. Germline values: CDR1 SGHTA, CDR2 FQGNSA. V trimming: 5 bases; J trimming: 4 bases; junction bases outside the gene matches: 14. The CDR3 is 17 residues long. The CDR3 sequence is CASSLRDRAPPGYGYTF. In DNA, the CDR3 is TGTGCCAGCAGCCTCCGGGACAGGGCGCCTCCTGGCTATGGCTACACCTTC.

The chain links TRBV5-1 to TRBJ2-5; 8 positions match TRBD2. In germline, CDR1 is SGHRS, CDR2 YFSETQ. This CDR3 comprises 15 residues. Germline trimming cut 2 bases from V and 0 bases from J; bases unmatched to any gene: 3. CDR3 in amino acids: CASSFAGGNQETQYF. The DNA for the CDR3 is TGCGCCAGCAGCTTCGCGGGGGGCAACCAAGAGACCCAGTACTTC.

The V gene is TRBV5-4, the J gene TRBJ2-1; 7 bases are shared with TRBD1. J lost 9 bases, V lost 4 bases, and 10 bases had no gene match. The CDR3 is 14 residues long. Germline V gene data show CDR1 as SGHNT and CDR2 as YYREEE (reference sequence). CDR3 in amino acids: CASSPNTGAGEQFF. CDR3 nucleotide sequence: TGTGCCAGCAGCCCCAATACAGGGGCAGGTGAGCAGTTCTTC.

The chain employs TRBV4-3 and TRBJ2-3; possible D gene TRBD1, 6 bases. CDR1 LGHNA and CDR2 YSLEER come from the germline V gene. This CDR3 contains 13 residues. The V end was cut by 0 bases, the J end by 14 bases, with 15 bases between. CDR3 sequence (DNA): TGCGCCAGCAGCCAAGAAATTGGGCAGGGGTGGTATTTT. As protein: CASSQEIGQGWYF.